The 18 T cell receptor beta chains presented below share a single source sample, sequenced in a study of control samples from healthy donors and cancer patients. Measured with immunoSEQ multiplex PCR; TCRdb has only the in-frame clones, and not every one. The sample contains approximately 87,000 clones, about nine tenths of which appear only once. Material for sequencing was blood. These receptor sequences come from a man aged 45 to 65 in good health.

This clone was counted only a few times. The V gene is TRBV5-1, the J gene TRBJ1-2; 7 bases agree with TRBD1. The germline V gene encodes CDR1 SGHRS and CDR2 YFSETQ. The CDR3 extends over 15 amino acids. V was clipped by 5 bases and J by 5 bases; unmatched bases: 12. The CDR3 region has the DNA TGCGCCAGCAGTGGTCCCACCGGGACAGAATATGGCTACACCTTC. This translates into CASSGPTGTEYGYTF.

The chain joins TRBV11-2 to TRBJ1-1; D uncertain. The germline V gene encodes CDR1 SGHAT and CDR2 FQNNGV. The ends were cut back, 3 bases at V and 3 bases at J, with 11 bases in the middle. CDR3 length: 14 residues. DNA for the CDR3: TGTGCCAGCAGCTTTGATGGGCCCTACACTGAAGCTTTCTTT. Residues: CASSFDGPYTEAFF.

The J gene is TRBJ1-1, the V gene TRBV14, with 8 bases identical to TRBD1. The germline V gene has CDR1 SGHDN and CDR2 FVKESK. Trimming removed 0 bases from V and 5 bases from J; junction bases left unmatched: 11. There are 17 residues in the CDR3. CDR3 in amino acids: CASSQDDIGQGRTEAFF. The DNA of the CDR3 is TGTGCCAGCAGCCAAGATGATATTGGACAGGGAAGAACTGAAGCTTTCTTT.

The genes are TRBV9 and TRBJ1-1; D ambiguous. CDR3 length: 12 residues. With 4 bases removed from V and 11 bases from J, the gap between germline ends came to 15 bases. From germline, CDR1 is SGDLS and CDR2 YYNGEE. The CDR3 sequence: CASSPDNSVAFF. CDR3 bases: TGTGCCAGCAGCCCCGATAACTCGGTGGCTTTCTTT. Looking up the rest from reference TRBV9 and TRBJ1-1 gives the full variable domain: DSGVTQTPKHLITATGQRVTLRCSPRSGDLSVYWYQQSLDQGLQFLIQYYNGEERAKGNILERFSAQQFPDLHSELNLSSLELGDSALYFCASSPDNSVAFFGQGTRLTVV.

The chain is built from TRBV9 and TRBJ2-5; 10 bases agree with TRBD1. Germline CDR1 is SGDLS and CDR2 is YYNGEE. There are 16 residues in the CDR3. The trim removed 4 bases at V and 0 bases at J, leaving 6 bases unmatched. CDR3 DNA: TGTGCCAGCAGCCCCCGACAGGGGGCTTACCAAGAGACCCAGTACTTC. This encodes CASSPRQGAYQETQYF.

The V gene is TRBV2, the J gene TRBJ1-5; the match to TRBD1 covers 7 bases. The CDR3 has 14 residues. V shed 9 bases and J 3 bases; nucleotides not matched to a gene: 8. Germline CDR1 is SNHLY and CDR2 is FYNNEI. CDR3 in DNA: TGTGCCAGTTCCGGGACAGAAGTCAATCAGCCCCAGCATTTT. Translating it yields CASSGTEVNQPQHF.

In regard to this clone: Mismatch with germline at one junction end may stem from a read error. The V call is TRBV6-5, the J call TRBJ2-7; possible D gene TRBD1, 7 bases. CDR1 and CDR2 (germline): MNHEY, SVGAGI. CDR3 length: 16 amino acids. CDR3 nucleotide sequence: TGTGCCAGCAGTAACTCAGGGGGAGGAGCGACGTACGAGCAGTACTTC. It specifies CASSNSGGGATYEQYF.

The V call is TRBV30, the J call TRBJ1-2; 7 nucleotides match TRBD1. Germline CDR1 reads GTSNPN; CDR2 reads SVGIG (reference sequence). This CDR3 region has 15 residues. The ends lost 5 bases at V and 7 bases at J; junction bases unmatched: 16. The chain's CDR3 is CAWDLQQGRLAGYTF. CDR3 in DNA: TGTGCCTGGGACCTTCAACAGGGGAGATTGGCTGGCTACACCTTC.

V and J are TRBV9 and TRBJ1-1, with TRBD1 identical over 9 bases. The CDR3 is 15 amino acids. Germline V CDR1 and CDR2: SGDLS, YYNGEE. The V and J ends lost 0 bases and 5 bases, in that order; junction bases with no gene match: 5. In DNA form, the CDR3 reads TGTGCCAGCAGCGTAGACAGGACAGGGGTAACTGAAGCTTTCTTT. It translates to CASSVDRTGVTEAFF. The full variable domain, rest sourced from reference TRBV9 and TRBJ1-1, is DSGVTQTPKHLITATGQRVTLRCSPRSGDLSVYWYQQSLDQGLQFLIQYYNGEERAKGNILERFSAQQFPDLHSELNLSSLELGDSALYFCASSVDRTGVTEAFFGQGTRLTVV.

The chain employs TRBV6-4 and TRBJ1-4, with D maybe TRBD1 (5 bases). V was pared by 0 bases and J by 8 bases, with 13 bases between. Looked up from germline, CDR1 is MRHNA and CDR2 is SNTAGT. The CDR3 runs 15 residues. The CDR3 nucleotides are TGTGCCAGCAGTGACTCCGGGGGAATAGGAGAAAAACTGTTTTTT. It translates to CASSDSGGIGEKLFF.

The genes are TRBV5-1 and TRBJ1-4, with TRBD1 matching over 9 bases. This CDR3 comprises 17 residues. V gave up 1 base and J gave up 3 bases; unmatched junction bases: 7. CDR1 SGHRS and CDR2 YFSETQ come from the germline V gene. CDR3 bases: TGCGCCAGCAGCTTGTTGGGGACAGGGAGTGCTAATGAAAAACTGTTTTTT. Its translation: CASSLLGTGSANEKLFF.

The genes are TRBV14 and TRBJ1-1; D unresolved. Germline CDR1 reads SGHDN; CDR2 reads FVKESK. This CDR3 region has 11 residues. Between the trimmed V and J ends, which lost 3 bases and 9 bases, there was a span of 8 bases. In nucleotides, the CDR3 is TGTGCCAGCAGCCAGTGGGAAAAAGCTTTCTTT. It yields the protein CASSQWEKAFF.

For this clone: Other DNA sequences from this sample encode an identical CDR3 as well. The V and J genes are TRBV18 and TRBJ2-6; D unclear. CDR1 is KGHSH, CDR2 LQKENI, per germline. The germline V and J ends were trimmed by 3 bases and 1 base, with 7 bases remaining between them. This CDR3 region has 15 residues. The CDR3 DNA follows: TGTGCCAGCTCACCGAGGTTATCTGGGGCCAACGTCCTGACTTTC. Protein: CASSPRLSGANVLTF. Full variable domain (missing parts from reference TRBV18 and TRBJ2-6): NAGVMQNPRHLVRRRGQEARLRCSPMKGHSHVYWYRQLPEEGLKFMVYLQKENIIDESGMPKERFSAEFPKEGPSILRIQQVVRGDSAAYFCASSPRLSGANVLTFGAGSRLTVL.

This chain uses TRBV18 with TRBJ1-1, with D perhaps TRBD1 (5 bases). Trimming shortened V by 3 bases and J by 9 bases, and 14 bases separated the two germline ends. The CDR3 is 13 residues long. Germline values: CDR1 KGHSH, CDR2 LQKENI. CDR3 DNA sequence: TGTGCCAGCTCACCCAAACAGGACGGACAAGCTTTCTTT. It yields the protein CASSPKQDGQAFF.

The V and J genes are TRBV27 and TRBJ1-2; D not resolved. CDR1 and CDR2 (germline): MNHEY, SMNVEV (reference sequence). V shed 7 bases and J shed 2 bases, with 17 bases lying between them. CDR3 length: 15 amino acids. In DNA, the CDR3 is TGTGCCAGCAAGTTGGACGGCCTTCTAAACTATGGCTACACCTTC. Protein product: CASKLDGLLNYGYTF.

V usage is TRBV5-4 and J usage is TRBJ1-1; the D gene is possibly TRBD1 (5 bases). Trimming removed 3 bases from V and 2 bases from J, with 11 bases in between. Germline V gene lookup returns CDR1 SGHNT and CDR2 YYREEE (reference sequence). CDR3 length equals 14 residues. The CDR3 DNA reads TGTGCCAGCAGCTACTCGACAGCAAACACTGAAGCTTTCTTT. The encoded protein is CASSYSTANTEAFF.

J is TRBJ2-1 and V is TRBV29-1, with D possibly TRBD1 on 6 matching bases. V shed 8 bases and J shed 4 bases, with 15 bases lying between them. The germline CDR1 and CDR2 sequences are SQVTM and ANQGSEA. The CDR3 loop spans 13 amino acids. For the CDR3, the DNA is TGCAGCCTGGGGGCAGGGATGTACAATGAGCAGTTCTTC. This translates into CSLGAGMYNEQFF.

V usage is TRBV2 and J usage is TRBJ2-7; D perhaps matches TRBD2 (6 bases). There are 16 residues in the CDR3. Trimming removed 4 bases from V and 4 bases from J, with 20 bases in between. Germline CDR1 is SNHLY and CDR2 is FYNNEI. The CDR3 loop is CASSGRERFDKYEQYF. The CDR3 nucleotides are TGTGCCAGCAGTGGGAGGGAAAGATTTGACAAATACGAGCAGTACTTC.